These 8 T cell receptor beta chains were sequenced from one sample in a study of T-cell memory formation after mild COVID-19 (dated by TCRdb to 2020 to 2022). Preparation of the library involved 5' RACE. The sequencer was an Illumina NovaSeq 6000. TCRdb handled the public reads itself, with Q25 trimming in fastp and clone calling in MiXCR, and kept productive beta chains. Rows merge per CDR3 protein into single entries with the most common DNA and genes. The sample has 270,000 or so distinct CDR3 sequences on record, approximately 16% of them singletons. The ten largest clones take up around 23% of the sample. Input material: PBMCs or a T cell subset sorted from them (not recorded which). These receptors were obtained from a man between 18 and 29 years old who had mild COVID-19 (a few samples of this study predate the infection). The sample titles of this study are shuffled in the database, so cell type and time point are left out; the donor was told from shared clones.

This clonotype was counted between two and nine times. The chain couples TRBV3-1 to TRBJ2-7; the match to TRBD2 covers 10 bases. The CDR3 sequence is 16 residues long. CDR1 is LGHDT and CDR2 is YNNKEL in the germline V gene (reference sequence). The trim removed 5 bases at V and 1 base at J, leaving 8 bases unmatched. The CDR3 nucleotides read TGTGCCAGCAGCTTATGGCGACTAGCGGGTTCCTACGAGCAGTACTTC. Its protein is CASSLWRLAGSYEQYF.

CDR3 bases: TGTGCCAGCAAGACGGAGGGGGGAAGTTACGAGCAGTACGTC. The encoded protein is CASKTEGGSYEQYV. The rearrangement links TRBV2 to TRBJ2-7, with D tentatively TRBD1 or TRBD2 (6 bases each). Trimming shortened V by 7 bases and J by 4 bases, and 17 bases separated the two germline ends. Germline assignment: CDR1 SNHLY and CDR2 FYNNEI. This CDR3 region has 14 residues.

The chain recombines TRBV6-2 or TRBV6-3 with TRBJ2-3; unclear D gene. Germline CDR1 reads MNHEY; CDR2 reads SVGEGT. Deletions cut 6 bases from V and 6 bases from J, with 16 bases between. The CDR3 is made up of 14 amino acids. The DNA of the CDR3 is TGTGCCAGCAGCCCTCAGTCAGTGGCTGATACGCAGTATTTT. This sequence encodes CASSPQSVADTQYF.

This clonotype was detected only a few times. The chain is built from TRBV7-2 and TRBJ1-1, with D possibly TRBD1 on 6 matching bases. CDR1 and CDR2 from the germline V gene are SGHTA and FQGNSA. V was clipped by 7 bases and J by 4 bases, with 16 bases between them. This CDR3 comprises 14 residues. CDR3 loop: CASIAGPGATEAFF. The CDR3 DNA sequence: TGTGCCAGCATCGCCGGCCCGGGGGCCACTGAAGCTTTCTTT.

The V call is TRBV6-5, the J call TRBJ1-2; no clear D. Trimming shortened V by 3 bases and J by 4 bases, and 9 bases separated the two germline ends. This CDR3 is built from 13 residues. CDR1 is MNHEY and CDR2 is SVGAGI in the germline V gene. DNA of the CDR3: TGTGCCAGCAGTTATTCGTTTCTCTATGGCTACACCTTC. This codes for CASSYSFLYGYTF.

This clonotype has a handful of counts. The chain links TRBV6-5 to TRBJ1-2, with D unresolved. The CDR3 length is 15 residues. The V end was cut by 0 bases, the J end by 0 bases, with 8 bases between. Germline V gives CDR1 MNHEY, CDR2 SVGAGI. The CDR3 DNA reads TGTGCCAGCAGTTACTCTGGGGATTCTAACTATGGCTACACCTTC. This gives the protein CASSYSGDSNYGYTF.

This clonotype came up many times. The chain joins TRBV11-2 to TRBJ2-3, with TRBD2 identical over 13 bases. Germline CDR1 is SGHAT and CDR2 is FQNNGV. V gave up 1 base and J gave up 5 bases; unmatched junction bases: 0. CDR3 size: 15 residues. This CDR3 is CASSLGTSGGDTQYF. CDR3 DNA: TGTGCCAGCAGCTTAGGGACTAGCGGGGGAGATACGCAGTATTTT.

This clonotype has more than one count but fewer than ten. This chain uses TRBV12-3 or TRBV12-4 with TRBJ1-2; 7 bases fit TRBD1. Trimming at V came to 10 bases and at J to 1 base, leaving 9 bases not matched to a gene. There are 14 residues in the CDR3. The CDR3 region is CATGGSWSNYGYTF. Written as DNA, the CDR3 is TGTGCCACAGGGGGGTCCTGGAGTAACTATGGCTACACCTTC.